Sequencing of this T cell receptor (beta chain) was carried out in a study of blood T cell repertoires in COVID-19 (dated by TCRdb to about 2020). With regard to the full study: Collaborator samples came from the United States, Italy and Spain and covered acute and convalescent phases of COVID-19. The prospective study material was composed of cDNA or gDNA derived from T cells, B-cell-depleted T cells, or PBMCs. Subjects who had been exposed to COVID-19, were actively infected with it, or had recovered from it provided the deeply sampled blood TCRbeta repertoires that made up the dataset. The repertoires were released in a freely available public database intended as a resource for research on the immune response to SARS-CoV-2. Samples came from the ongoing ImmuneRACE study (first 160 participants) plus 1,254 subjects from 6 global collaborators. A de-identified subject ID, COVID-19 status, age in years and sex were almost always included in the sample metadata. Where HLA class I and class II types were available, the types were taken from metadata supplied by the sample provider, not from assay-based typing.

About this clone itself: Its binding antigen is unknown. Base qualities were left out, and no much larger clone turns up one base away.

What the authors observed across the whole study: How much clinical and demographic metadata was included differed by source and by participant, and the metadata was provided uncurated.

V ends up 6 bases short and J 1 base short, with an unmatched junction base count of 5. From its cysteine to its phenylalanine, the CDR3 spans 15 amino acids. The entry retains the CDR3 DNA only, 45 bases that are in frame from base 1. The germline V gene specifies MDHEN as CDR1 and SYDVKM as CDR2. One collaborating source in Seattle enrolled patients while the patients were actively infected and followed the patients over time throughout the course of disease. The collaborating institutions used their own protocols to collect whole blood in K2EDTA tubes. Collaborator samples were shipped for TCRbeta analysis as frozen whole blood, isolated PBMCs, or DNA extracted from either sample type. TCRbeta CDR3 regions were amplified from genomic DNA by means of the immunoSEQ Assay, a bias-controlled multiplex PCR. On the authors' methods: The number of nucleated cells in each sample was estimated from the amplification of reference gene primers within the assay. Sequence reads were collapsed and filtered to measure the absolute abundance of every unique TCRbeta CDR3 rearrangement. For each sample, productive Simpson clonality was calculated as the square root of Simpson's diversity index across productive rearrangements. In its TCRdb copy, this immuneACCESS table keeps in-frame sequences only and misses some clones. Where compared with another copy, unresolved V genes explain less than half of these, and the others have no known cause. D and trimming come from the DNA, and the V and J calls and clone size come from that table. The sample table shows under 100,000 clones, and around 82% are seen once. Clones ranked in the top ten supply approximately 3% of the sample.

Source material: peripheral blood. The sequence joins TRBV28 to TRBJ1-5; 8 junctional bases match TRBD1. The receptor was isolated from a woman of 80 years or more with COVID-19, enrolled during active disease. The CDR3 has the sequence CASSRTGKSNQPQHF. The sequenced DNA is TGTGCCAGCAGCCGGACAGGGAAGAGCAATCAGCCCCAGCATTTT.